The TCR beta chain under discussion was sequenced for a study of vaccination and CD4 T cells after COVID-19. Study overall: Convalescent donors: six male, four female; seven Caucasian, two Asian, one multiracial, two Hispanic. Post-vaccination samples were procured at a median of 72 days following dose two (range 14 to 241). Overlapping spike peptides from SARS-CoV-2, HCoV-NL63, HCoV-OC43 and HCoV-229E served to stimulate the cells.

Comments on this clonotype: Its antigen is as yet unknown.

The germline V gene encodes CDR1 DFQATT and CDR2 SNEGSKA (reference sequence). This CDR3 is built from 14 residues. V gave up 5 bases and J gave up 3 bases; unmatched junction bases: 10. CD4+ T cells that had been cultured provided DNA sequenced with the Oncomine TCR Beta short-read assay. One entry per CDR3 protein results from TCRdb running MiXCR on the PCR reads. Here the sample spans 12,000 to 15,000 distinct CDR3 sequences, roughly 29% being singletons. Study-level results: Median counts of SARS-CoV-2-reactive clonotypes increased from around 20 to 38; this difference was not significant.

Stated treatment: roughly ten-day PBMC culture with coronavirus spike peptide pools or control peptides (ViraFEST assay). The specimen was cultured CD4+ T cells from blood. The V call is TRBV20-1, the J call TRBJ2-7; 7 bases match TRBD2. This TCR was sampled from a human donor with COVID-19. The CDR3 protein is CSAPMGGIDYEQYF. DNA of the CDR3: TGCAGTGCTCCGATGGGGGGGATAGACTACGAGCAGTACTTC.